Below, 11 T cell receptor beta chains from the same sample are listed, as sequenced in a study of molecular identifiers for immune sequencing clone quantification. TCRdb recomputed calls from the PCR reads with MiXCR, one row per CDR3 protein. Of some 320,000 distinct CDR3 sequences listed, about a fifth are singletons. The sample consisted of naive CD8+ T cells from blood, with Jurkat cell RNA spiked in. Subset denoted: FACS-sorted CD8+CD4-CCR7+CD45RA+ naive T cells. The receptors shown here come from a human donor in good health. Some libraries in this study had Jurkat cell RNA spiked in.

This clonotype was counted only a few times. This chain uses TRBV30 with TRBJ2-5, with TRBD1 as a possible D gene (5 bases). The CDR3 sequence is 13 residues long. Germline V gives CDR1 GTSNPN, CDR2 SVGIG (reference sequence). Trimming left V 2 bases short and J 7 bases short, with 14 bases between. The CDR3 sequence is CAWSWAARATQYF. The CDR3 nucleotides read TGTGCCTGGAGTTGGGCGGCCAGGGCGACCCAGTACTTC.

This clonotype has at least ten counts. The V and J genes are TRBV19 and TRBJ1-5; D is unresolved. CDR3 length: 14 amino acids. The ends were cut back, 3 bases at V and 6 bases at J, with 12 bases in the middle. Germline V gene sequence: CDR1 LNHDA, CDR2 SQIVND (reference sequence). The CDR3, as DNA: TGTGCCAGTAGTATCAGCGAAGGGATTCAGCCCCAGCATTTT. It encodes CASSISEGIQPQHF.

This clonotype was recorded at least ten times. The gene calls are TRBV7-2 and TRBJ2-3, with TRBD2 matching 7 bases. The CDR3 is made up of 16 amino acids. J gave up 2 bases and V 4 bases, and 9 bases lay outside the gene matches. Germline CDR1 is SGHTA and CDR2 is FQGNSA. CDR3 loop: CASSSAGGGNTDTQYF. In DNA form, the CDR3 reads TGTGCCAGCAGCTCCGCTGGCGGGGGAAACACAGATACGCAGTATTTT.

The rearrangement links TRBV28 to TRBJ2-1; 8 nucleotides align to TRBD2. This CDR3 is built from 19 residues. The germline V gene encodes CDR1 MDHEN and CDR2 SYDVKM. V lost 3 bases and J lost 6; bases outside the gene matches: 19. CDR3: CASSFFFENREGLVNEQFF. In DNA form, the CDR3 reads TGTGCCAGCAGTTTTTTCTTCGAGAATCGGGAGGGCCTAGTCAATGAGCAGTTCTTC.

In the case of this clonotype: One end of the junction does not line up with germline, which may come from a read error. DNA for the CDR3: TGCAGCGTTTCCAGGGGGGACAGAAACACCGGGGGGCTGTTTTTT. Amino acids: CSVSRGDRNTGGLFF. V is TRBV29-1 and J is TRBJ2-2; weak D call: TRBD1 (7 bases). The CDR3 is 15 residues long. CDR1 and CDR2 (germline): SQVTM, ANQGSEA.

Many counts were recorded for this clonotype. J is TRBJ2-2 and V is TRBV7-9, with 7 bases identical to TRBD2. Losses at the gene ends were 5 bases for V and 6 bases for J; bases not matched to a gene: 3. The CDR3 runs to 13 residues. Germline values: CDR1 SEHNR, CDR2 FQNEAQ (reference sequence). CDR3 in amino acids: CASSPGLPGELFF. The DNA of the CDR3 is TGTGCCAGCAGCCCGGGACTACCCGGGGAGCTGTTTTTT. Full variable domain (outside the CDR3, taken from reference TRBV7-9 and TRBJ2-2): DTGVSQNPRHKITKRGQNVTFRCDPISEHNRLYWYRQTLGQGPEFLTYFQNEAQLEKSRLLSDRFSAERPKGSFSTLEIQRTEQGDSAMYLCASSPGLPGELFFGEGSRLTVL.

The V call is TRBV6-5, the J call TRBJ2-3; TRBD2 matches 13 bases. CDR1 and CDR2 (germline): MNHEY, SVGAGI. Trimming removed 0 bases from V and 2 bases from J; junction bases left unmatched: 2. The CDR3 extends over 17 amino acids. CDR3 in amino acids: CASSYSGTSGVTDTQYF. CDR3 nucleotides: TGTGCCAGCAGTTACTCCGGGACTAGCGGGGTCACAGATACGCAGTATTTT.

Turning to this clonotype: This may be a read error, as it is one base from a much larger clone. The CDR3 DNA follows: TGTGCCAGTAGTACAGCCGGGACTAACTACGAGCAGTACTTC. Translated, it gives CASSTAGTNYEQYF. This chain joins TRBV19 and TRBJ2-7, with 7 bases lining up with TRBD2. The CDR3 is made up of 14 amino acids. The germline CDR1 and CDR2 sequences are LNHDA and SQIVND (reference sequence). Losses at the gene ends were 4 bases for V and 3 bases for J; bases not matched to a gene: 6.

This clonotype was counted at least ten times. V gene TRBV28 combines with J gene TRBJ1-1, with D possibly being TRBD1 (5 bases). CDR1 is MDHEN and CDR2 is SYDVKM in the germline V gene. The CDR3 is 15 amino acids. Trimming removed 5 bases from V and 0 bases from J, with 13 bases in between. This chain's CDR3 is CASSQGRLMNTEAFF. The CDR3, as DNA: TGTGCCAGCAGTCAGGGACGGCTCATGAACACTGAAGCTTTCTTT.

The table lists this clonotype with many counts. The V call is TRBV20-1, the J call TRBJ1-1, with D unclear. CDR1 and CDR2 (germline): DFQATT, SNEGSKA (reference sequence). This CDR3 comprises 16 residues. Deletions cut 0 bases from V and 1 base from J, with 15 bases between. The CDR3 nucleotides read TGCAGTGCTAGAGATCCGGGGTGGGCAGGGAACACTGAAGCTTTCTTT. It encodes CSARDPGWAGNTEAFF.

This clonotype was picked up many times. The V and J genes are TRBV7-8 and TRBJ1-5; 8 nucleotides line up with TRBD1. The germline gives CDR1 SGHVS, CDR2 FQNEAQ. The junction had 4 bases not matched to a gene; V was cut back by 5 bases and J by 7 bases. The CDR3 totals 13 residues. This CDR3 is CASSRHRGQPQHF. Here the CDR3 DNA reads TGTGCCAGCAGCCGGCACAGGGGGCAGCCCCAGCATTTT.